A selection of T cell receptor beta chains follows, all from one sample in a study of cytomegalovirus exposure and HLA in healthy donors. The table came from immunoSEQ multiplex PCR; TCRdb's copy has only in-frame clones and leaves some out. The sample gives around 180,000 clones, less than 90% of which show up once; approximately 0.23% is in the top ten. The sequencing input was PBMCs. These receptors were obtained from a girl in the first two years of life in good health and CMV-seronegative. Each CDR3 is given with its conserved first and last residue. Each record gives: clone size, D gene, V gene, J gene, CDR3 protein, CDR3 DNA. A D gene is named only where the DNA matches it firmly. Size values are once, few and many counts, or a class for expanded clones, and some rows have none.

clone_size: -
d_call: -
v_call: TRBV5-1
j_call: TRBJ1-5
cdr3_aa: CASSPAVGADQPQHF
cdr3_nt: TGCGCCAGCAGCCCCGCAGTGGGGGCCGATCAGCCCCAGCATTTT

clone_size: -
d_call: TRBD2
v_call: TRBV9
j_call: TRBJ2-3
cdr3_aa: CASSRGLAGSTDTQYF
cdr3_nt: TGTGCCAGCAGCCGTGGACTAGCGGGGAGCACAGATACGCAGTATTTT

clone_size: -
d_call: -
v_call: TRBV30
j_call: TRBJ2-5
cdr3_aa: CAWSEGGEQYF
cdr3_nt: TGTGCCTGGAGTGAGGGGGGGGAGCAGTACTTC

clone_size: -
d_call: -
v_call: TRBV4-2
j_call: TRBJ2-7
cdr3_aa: CASSQGPSTSYEQYF
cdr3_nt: TGTGCCAGCAGCCAAGGGCCTAGCACCTCCTACGAGCAGTACTTC

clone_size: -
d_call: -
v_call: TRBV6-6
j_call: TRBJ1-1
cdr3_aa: CASSPWTYTEAFF
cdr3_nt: TGTGCCAGCAGCCCTTGGACATACACTGAAGCTTTCTTT

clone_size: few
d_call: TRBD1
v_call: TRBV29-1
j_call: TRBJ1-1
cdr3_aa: CSVVRDSLNTEAFF
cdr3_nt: TGCAGCGTTGTCCGGGACAGTCTGAACACTGAAGCTTTCTTT

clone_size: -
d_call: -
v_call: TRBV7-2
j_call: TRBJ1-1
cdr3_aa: CASSLAQGRTEAFF
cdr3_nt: TGTGCCAGCAGCTTAGCTCAGGGAAGGACTGAAGCTTTCTTT

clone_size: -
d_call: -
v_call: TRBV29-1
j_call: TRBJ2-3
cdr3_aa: CSVRVGADTQYF
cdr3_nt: TGCAGCGTTCGAGTCGGGGCAGATACGCAGTATTTT

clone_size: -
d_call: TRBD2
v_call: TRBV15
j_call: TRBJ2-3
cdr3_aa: CATSRVVGDLAGGRDTQYF
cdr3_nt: TGTGCCACCAGCAGAGTGGTGGGGGACTTAGCGGGGGGGCGAGATACGCAGTATTTT

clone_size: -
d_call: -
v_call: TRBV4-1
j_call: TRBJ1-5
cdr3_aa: CASSPRGGGNQPQHF
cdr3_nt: TGCGCCAGCAGCCCTAGAGGGGGAGGCAATCAGCCCCAGCATTTT

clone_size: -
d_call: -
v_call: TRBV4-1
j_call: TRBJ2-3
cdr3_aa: CASSQGGDRTDTQYF
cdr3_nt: TGCGCCAGCAGCCAAGGCGGGGACCGCACAGATACGCAGTATTTT

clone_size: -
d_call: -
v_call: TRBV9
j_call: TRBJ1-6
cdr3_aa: CASSPEGFNNSPLHF
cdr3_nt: TGTGCCAGCAGCCCCGAGGGCTTTAATAATTCACCCCTCCACTTT

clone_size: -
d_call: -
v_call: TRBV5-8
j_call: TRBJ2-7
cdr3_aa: CASSLSSTRPYEQYF
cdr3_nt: TGTGCCAGCAGCTTGTCGTCGACTAGACCCTACGAGCAGTACTTC

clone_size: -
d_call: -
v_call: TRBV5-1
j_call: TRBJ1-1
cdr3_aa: CASSFSRQTNTEAFF
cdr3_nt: TGCGCCAGCAGCTTTTCGAGACAAACGAACACTGAAGCTTTCTTT

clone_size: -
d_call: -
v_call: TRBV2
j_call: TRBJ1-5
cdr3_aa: CASSSGTHSNQPQHF
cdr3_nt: TGTGCCAGCAGTTCCGGGACACATAGCAATCAGCCCCAGCATTTT

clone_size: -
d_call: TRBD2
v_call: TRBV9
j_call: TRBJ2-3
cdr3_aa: CASSVAASGSQDTQYF
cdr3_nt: TGTGCCAGCAGCGTAGCGGCTAGCGGGAGTCAAGATACGCAGTATTTT

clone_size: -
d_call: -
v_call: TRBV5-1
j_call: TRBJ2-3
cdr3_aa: CASRERSTDTQYF
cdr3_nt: TGCGCCAGCAGAGAGAGAAGCACAGATACGCAGTATTTT

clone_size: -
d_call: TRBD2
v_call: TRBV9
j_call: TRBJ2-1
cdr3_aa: CASSVTSGGTNEQFF
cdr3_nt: TGTGCCAGCAGCGTTACTAGCGGGGGGACCAATGAGCAGTTCTTC

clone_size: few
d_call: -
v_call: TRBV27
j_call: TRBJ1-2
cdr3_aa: CASSSRLGGVNPLYGYTF
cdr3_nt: TGTGCCAGCAGTTCTCGTTTGGGAGGAGTTAACCCGCTCTATGGCTACACCTTC

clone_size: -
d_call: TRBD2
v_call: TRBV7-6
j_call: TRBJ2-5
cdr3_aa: CASSLGLAGVGETQYF
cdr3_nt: TGTGCCAGCAGCCTGGGACTAGCGGGAGTGGGAGAGACCCAGTACTTC

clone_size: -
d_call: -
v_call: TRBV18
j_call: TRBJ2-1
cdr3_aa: CASSPASGQRCLF
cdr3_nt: TGTGCCAGCTCGCCCGCTTCCGGACAGCGCTGCCTCTTC

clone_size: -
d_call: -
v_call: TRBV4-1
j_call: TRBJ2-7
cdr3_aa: CASSQEQGRREQYF
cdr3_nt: TGCGCCAGCAGCCAAGAACAGGGAAGGCGCGAGCAGTACTTC

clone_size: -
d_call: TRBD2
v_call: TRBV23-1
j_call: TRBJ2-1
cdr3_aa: CASSREGLAGAEQFF
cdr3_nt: TGCGCCAGCAGTCGGGAAGGACTAGCGGGAGCTGAGCAGTTCTTC

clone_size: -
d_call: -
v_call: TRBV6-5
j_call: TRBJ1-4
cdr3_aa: CASSYSNGGEKLFF
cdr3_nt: TGTGCCAGCAGTTACTCCAACGGCGGAGAAAAACTGTTTTTT

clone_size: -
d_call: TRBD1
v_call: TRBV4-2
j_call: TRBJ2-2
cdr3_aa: CASSQDRRTGRIGELFF
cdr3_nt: TGTGCCAGCAGCCAAGACCGCCGGACAGGGCGGATCGGGGAGCTGTTTTTT

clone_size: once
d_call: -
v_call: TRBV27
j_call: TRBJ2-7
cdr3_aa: CASSVQGINEQYF
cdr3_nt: TGTGCCAGCAGTGTACAGGGAATCAACGAGCAGTACTTC

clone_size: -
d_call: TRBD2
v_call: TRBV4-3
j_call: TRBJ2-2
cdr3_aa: CASSQEPGLAGVWLTGELFF
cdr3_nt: TGCGCCAGCAGCCAAGAGCCGGGACTAGCGGGAGTATGGTTGACCGGGGAGCTGTTTTTT

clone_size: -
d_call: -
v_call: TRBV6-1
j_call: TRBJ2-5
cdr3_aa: CASSVGAIKPQEQYF
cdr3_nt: TGTGCCAGCAGTGTGGGAGCAATAAAGCCTCAAGAGCAGTACTTC

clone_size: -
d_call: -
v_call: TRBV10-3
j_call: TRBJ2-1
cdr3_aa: CAIRTSSYNEQFF
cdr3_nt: TGTGCCATCAGGACTAGCTCCTACAATGAGCAGTTCTTC

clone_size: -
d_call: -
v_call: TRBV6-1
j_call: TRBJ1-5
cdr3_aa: CASSEGPLWPQHF
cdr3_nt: TGTGCCAGCAGTGAAGGGCCCCTTTGGCCCCAGCATTTT

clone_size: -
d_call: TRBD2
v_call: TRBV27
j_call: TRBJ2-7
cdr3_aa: CASSSPGGFYEQYF
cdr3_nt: TGTGCCAGCAGTTCCCCGGGGGGGTTCTACGAGCAGTACTTC

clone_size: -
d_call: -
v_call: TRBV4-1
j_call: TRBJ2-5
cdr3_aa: CASSQGRQAAQETQYF
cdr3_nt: TGCGCCAGCAGCCAAGGCAGACAAGCGGCCCAAGAGACCCAGTACTTC

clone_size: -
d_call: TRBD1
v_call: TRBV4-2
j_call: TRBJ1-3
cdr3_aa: CASSQGQGGGGNTIYF
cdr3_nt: TGTGCCAGCAGCCAAGGACAGGGGGGTGGTGGAAACACCATATATTTT

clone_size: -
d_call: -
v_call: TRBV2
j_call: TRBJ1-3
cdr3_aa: CASSDWRISGNTIYF
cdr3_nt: TGTGCCAGCAGTGACTGGCGGATCTCTGGAAACACCATATATTTT

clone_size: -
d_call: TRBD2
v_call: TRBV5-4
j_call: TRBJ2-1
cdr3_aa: CASSFGSGGKNEQFF
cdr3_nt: TGTGCCAGCAGCTTCGGTAGCGGGGGGAAGAATGAGCAGTTCTTC

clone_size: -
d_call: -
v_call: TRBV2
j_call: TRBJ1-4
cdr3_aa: CASSEGGGEKLFF
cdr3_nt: TGTGCCAGCAGTGAAGGGGGAGGTGAAAAACTGTTTTTT

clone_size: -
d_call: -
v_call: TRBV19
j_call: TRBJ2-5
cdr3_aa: CASSIESGQSQETQYF
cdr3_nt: TGTGCCAGTAGTATAGAGTCAGGACAGTCCCAAGAGACCCAGTACTTC

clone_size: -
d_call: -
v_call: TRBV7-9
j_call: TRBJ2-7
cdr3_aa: CASSLAGGPGYEQYF
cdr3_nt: TGTGCCAGCAGCTTAGCGGGAGGCCCCGGTTACGAGCAGTACTTC

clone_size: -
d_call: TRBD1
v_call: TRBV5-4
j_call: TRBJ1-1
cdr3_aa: CASSSRGPEAFF
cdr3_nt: TGTGCCAGCAGCTCGAGGGGGCCTGAAGCTTTCTTT

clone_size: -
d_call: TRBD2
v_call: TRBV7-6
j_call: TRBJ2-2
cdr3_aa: CASSFLTSGSSNGELFF
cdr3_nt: TGTGCCAGCAGCTTTCTGACTAGCGGGAGTAGCAACGGGGAGCTGTTTTTT

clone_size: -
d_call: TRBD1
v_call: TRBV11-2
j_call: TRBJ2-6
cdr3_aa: CASSFPGTGSLSGANVLTF
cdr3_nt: TGTGCCAGCAGCTTTCCCGGGACAGGGAGCCTCTCTGGGGCCAACGTCCTGACTTTC

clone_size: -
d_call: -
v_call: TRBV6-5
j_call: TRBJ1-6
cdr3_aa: CASSYFNNSPLHF
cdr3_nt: TGTGCCAGCAGTTACTTTAATAATTCACCCCTCCACTTT